There are a few counts of the clone carrying this T cell receptor (beta chain). Its specificity is not known. Primers used in a second PCR of about 6 to 11 cycles were a sample-barcoded 5' primer and a J-beta primer mix. Tagging of each cDNA molecule was performed by a template-switch adaptor with 12 random nucleotides. TCRdb re-analysed the 5' RACE reads in MiXCR, keeping a single row per CDR3 protein. The table has more than 650,000 distinct CDR3 sequences, roughly 24% seen once. The data were taken from a study of blood T cells in healthy people across ages. Overall study: About one barcoded beta molecule per two T cells came from capture by template switching. Findings and limits, study-wide: In the absence of known donor CMV status, changes in expanded clonotypes were possibly confounded.

The length of the CDR3 is 16 residues. Germline V gene data show CDR1 as MDHEN and CDR2 as SYDVKM. The V gene lost 6 bases and the J gene lost 2 bases, with 19 bases spanning the gap. The same sample was also studied in work on T cells of mothers and their children. From that paper: Second-PCR primer M1S introduced sample barcodes and 2-4 random nucleotides.

The chain employs TRBV28 and TRBJ2-5; D perhaps matches TRBD2 (6 bases). Sample: blood. The clonotype comes from a boy aged 10-17 years in good health. CDR3 coding DNA: TGTGCCAGCAGCACCCGATGGGGGGAGCGACAAGAGACCCAGTACTTC. Its protein is CASSTRWGERQETQYF.